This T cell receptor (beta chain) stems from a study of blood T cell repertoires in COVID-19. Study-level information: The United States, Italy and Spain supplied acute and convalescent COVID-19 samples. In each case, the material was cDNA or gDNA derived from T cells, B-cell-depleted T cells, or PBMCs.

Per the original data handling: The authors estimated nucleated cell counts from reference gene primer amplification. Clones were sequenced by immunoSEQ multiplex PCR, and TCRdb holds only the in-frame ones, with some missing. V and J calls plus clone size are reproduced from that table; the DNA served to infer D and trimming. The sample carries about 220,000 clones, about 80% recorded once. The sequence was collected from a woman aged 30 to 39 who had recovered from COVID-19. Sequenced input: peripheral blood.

The CDR3 sequence is CASSPRRGYGYTF. CDR3 sequence (DNA): TGTGCCAGCAGCCCACGACGGGGGTATGGCTACACCTTC. The rearrangement uses TRBV3-1 (or the pseudogene TRBV3-2) and TRBJ1-2; tentative D call: TRBD1 (5 bases). Germline CDR1 LGHDT, CDR2 YNNKEL (reference sequence). The CDR3 sequence is 13 residues long. V was shortened by 4 bases and J by 5 bases, with 11 bases between the two germline ends.